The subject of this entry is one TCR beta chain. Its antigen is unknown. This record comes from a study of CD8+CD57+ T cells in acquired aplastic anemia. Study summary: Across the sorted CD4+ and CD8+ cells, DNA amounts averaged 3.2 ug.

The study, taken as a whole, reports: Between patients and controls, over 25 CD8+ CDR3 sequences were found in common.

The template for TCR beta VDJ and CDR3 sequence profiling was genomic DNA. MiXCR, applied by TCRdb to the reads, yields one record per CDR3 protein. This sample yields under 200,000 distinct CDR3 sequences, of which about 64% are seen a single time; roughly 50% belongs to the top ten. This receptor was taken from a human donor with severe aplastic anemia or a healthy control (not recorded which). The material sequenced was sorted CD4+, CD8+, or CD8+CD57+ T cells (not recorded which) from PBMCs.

The CDR3 nucleotides read TGTGCCAGCAGCTTACTGACGGCTGAGGGAGCTTTCTTT. It yields the protein CASSLLTAEGAFF. The V call is TRBV7-2, the J call TRBJ1-1; D is ambiguous. Germline V gene data show CDR1 as SGHTA and CDR2 as FQGNSA. This CDR3 has 13 amino acids. The V gene lost 2 bases and the J gene lost 10 bases, with 14 bases spanning the gap.